The 10 T cell receptor beta chains in this list originate from one sample, sequenced in a study of blood T cell repertoires in COVID-19. Generated by immunoSEQ multiplex PCR, the TCRdb table keeps only in-frame clones and is missing some. The sample includes around 67,000 clones, about 86% seen only once; the top ten take over 4.5%. The sequenced sample was peripheral blood. The receptors originated from a man aged 45-65 years with active COVID-19.

The rearrangement joins TRBV3-1 (or the pseudogene TRBV3-2) to TRBJ2-7; D perhaps matches TRBD2 (5 bases). Germline CDR1 is LGHDT and CDR2 is YNNKEL (reference sequence). V shed 0 bases and J shed 6 bases, with 12 bases lying between them. CDR3 length: 14 amino acids. The DNA of the CDR3 is TGTGCCAGCAGCCAAGACAGCCTAGCCTTCGAGCAGTACTTC. It yields the protein CASSQDSLAFEQYF.

V is TRBV19 and J is TRBJ1-2; perhaps TRBD1 as D (6 bases). This CDR3 has 15 amino acids. Looked up from germline, CDR1 is LNHDA and CDR2 is SQIVND (reference sequence). V was cut by 1 base and J by 4 bases, with 13 bases left in between. CDR3 DNA sequence: TGTGCCAGTAGTATAGCCGGGGGGCTCCGCTATGGCTACACCTTC. Its translation is CASSIAGGLRYGYTF.

The chain is built from TRBV6-2 or TRBV6-3 and TRBJ2-7, with D unclear. The germline V and J ends were trimmed by 0 bases and 0 bases, with 12 bases remaining between them. CDR3 size: 16 residues. Germline V gene sequence: CDR1 MNHEY, CDR2 SVGEGT. The CDR3 region is CASSYSVVVVSYEQYF. CDR3 DNA sequence: TGTGCCAGCAGTTACTCCGTAGTTGTAGTCTCCTACGAGCAGTACTTC.

This clone was counted a single time. Other DNA sequences in the sample encode the same CDR3. The V and J genes are TRBV11-2 and TRBJ1-3; 8 bases agree with TRBD1. This CDR3 has 14 amino acids. Losses at the gene ends were 5 bases for V and 2 bases for J; bases not matched to a gene: 2. CDR1 SGHAT and CDR2 FQNNGV come from the germline V gene. The CDR3, as DNA: TGTGCCAGCAGCCTGGACAGGGCTGGAAACACCATATATTTT. Protein product: CASSLDRAGNTIYF.

The V gene is TRBV5-1, the J gene TRBJ1-5; D perhaps matches TRBD1 (5 bases). Germline CDR1 reads SGHRS; CDR2 reads YFSETQ. The CDR3 spans 14 residues. The V gene lost 5 bases and the J gene lost 3 bases, with 12 bases spanning the gap. CDR3 coding DNA: TGCGCCAGCAGGCCCGGGGGGTACAATCAGCCCCAGCATTTT. It translates to CASRPGGYNQPQHF.

This chain joins TRBV30 and TRBJ2-3; TRBD2 agrees at 9 bases. The CDR3 contains 16 residues. The trim removed 1 base at V and 2 bases at J, leaving 7 bases unmatched. The germline V gene has CDR1 GTSNPN and CDR2 SVGIG (reference sequence). The CDR3 DNA reads as TGTGCCTGGAGTGACCGACTAGCGGATATCACAGATACGCAGTATTTT. Amino acids: CAWSDRLADITDTQYF.

The J gene is TRBJ1-2, the V gene TRBV6-6; tentative D call: TRBD1 (5 bases). This CDR3 is 13 amino acids long. Trimming cost V 7 bases and J 2 bases, with 11 bases left between them. Germline CDR1 and CDR2: MNHNY and SVGAGI (reference sequence). The CDR3 sequence: CASIQGINYGYTF. In DNA form, the CDR3 reads TGTGCCAGCATCCAGGGTATCAACTATGGCTACACCTTC.

The rearrangement uses TRBV28 and TRBJ2-4, with 10 bases matching TRBD1. Germline V gene data show CDR1 as MDHEN and CDR2 as SYDVKM. This CDR3 is 15 amino acids long. V shed 5 bases, J shed 11 bases, and the junction held 12 bases outside the gene matches. The DNA of the CDR3 is TGTGCCAGCAGTCTGCCAGGGACAGGGGTTTCGGTTCAGTACTTC. Protein product: CASSLPGTGVSVQYF.

The CDR3 region is CSARQGTYTGELFF. As DNA, the CDR3 is TGCAGCGCTCGACAGGGGACTTACACCGGGGAGCTGTTTTTT. This chain joins TRBV29-1 and TRBJ2-2; 8 bases fit TRBD1. J lost 3 bases, V lost 7 bases, and 7 bases had no gene match. The CDR3 runs to 14 residues. Germline assignment: CDR1 SQVTM and CDR2 ANQGSEA.

V gene TRBV5-6 combines with J gene TRBJ1-1; TRBD1 agrees at 8 bases. The CDR3 covers 17 residues. The germline gives CDR1 SGHDT, CDR2 YYEEEE. Unmatched junction bases numbered 15, after V lost 4 bases and J lost 4 bases. The CDR3 protein is CASSGVGRGRLGTEAFF. CDR3 bases: TGTGCCAGCAGCGGGGTGGGCAGGGGGCGTCTGGGCACTGAAGCTTTCTTT.